This is a list of T cell receptor beta chains from one sample in a study of tumor-infiltrating lymphocytes in primary liver carcinoma. TCRdb reprocessed the multiplex PCR reads with MiXCR, giving one entry per CDR3 protein. The repertoire holds a few hundred thousand distinct CDR3 sequences, with approximately 54% as singletons. Sample: peripheral blood. The receptors were sampled from a woman aged 25 to 39 with primary liver carcinoma and hepatitis B virus infection. Both conserved end residues are part of each CDR3.

J: TRBJ2-7
V: TRBV12-3/TRBV12-4
CDR3: CASSFRGLYEQYF

J: TRBJ2-3
V: TRBV6-2/TRBV6-3
CDR3: CASSYSEGAMIADTQYF

J: TRBJ2-1
V: TRBV28
CDR3: CASSSRPVLAGQFF

J: TRBJ2-7
V: TRBV28
CDR3: CASSLPLDGWYSYEQYF

J: TRBJ2-5
V: TRBV11-1
CDR3: CASSPDANGSSESQYF

J: TRBJ1-5
V: TRBV24-1
CDR3: CATSNQPQHF

J: TRBJ1-2
V: TRBV21-1
CDR3: CASSSRTIFPYGYTF

J: TRBJ2-3
V: TRBV6-2/TRBV6-3
CDR3: CASRVAGVLTDTQYF

J: TRBJ1-6
V: TRBV11-2
CDR3: CAISWMHAMGSPLHF

J: TRBJ2-6
V: TRBV6-5
CDR3: CASSERDSSPSGANVLTF

J: TRBJ2-1
V: TRBV21-1
CDR3: CASSKDASAYNEQFF

J: TRBJ2-5
V: TRBV6-5
CDR3: CASSYTGWTSGGGTRETQYF

J: TRBJ2-1
V: TRBV11-2
CDR3: CASSLVVASTYNEQFF

J: TRBJ1-1
V: TRBV6-5
CDR3: CASSYSGTVNTEAFF

J: TRBJ1-1
V: TRBV7-3
CDR3: CASSFAGTTEAFF

J: TRBJ2-5
V: TRBV13
CDR3: CASSTGQQETQYF

J: TRBJ2-3
V: TRBV7-9
CDR3: CASSLAGRSAQYF

J: TRBJ2-7
V: TRBV7-9
CDR3: CASSARQSSYEQYF

J: TRBJ2-1
V: TRBV6-2/TRBV6-3
CDR3: CASRGTSGNEQFF

J: TRBJ1-1
V: TRBV4-1
CDR3: CASSQERRQAFF

J: TRBJ2-7
V: TRBV7-9
CDR3: CAGSSRGGTYEQYF

J: TRBJ1-6
V: TRBV28
CDR3: CASRLAQYNSPLHF

J: TRBJ2-3
V: TRBV28
CDR3: CASSFPGRDTQYF

J: TRBJ2-2
V: TRBV12-3/TRBV12-4
CDR3: CASSSLLIGTGDRRELFF

J: TRBJ2-2
V: TRBV4-2
CDR3: CANSQPSGLAGVTGELFF

J: TRBJ2-1
V: TRBV6-2/TRBV6-3
CDR3: CASSYSTSGSSGSYNEQLF

J: TRBJ2-5
V: TRBV11-2
CDR3: CASSSGGASRNPRETQYF

J: TRBJ1-2
V: TRBV29-1
CDR3: CSVGRDRGSGYTF

J: TRBJ1-1
V: TRBV11-1
CDR3: CASSFNQGASTETFF

J: TRBJ2-3
V: TRBV6-1
CDR3: CASTSGTDTQYF

J: TRBJ2-1
V: TRBV30
CDR3: CPWSAKNEQFF

J: TRBJ2-1
V: TRBV6-2/TRBV6-3
CDR3: CASMLAGWGNEHLF

J: TRBJ2-1
V: TRBV6-1
CDR3: CASRLAGVVNEQFF

J: TRBJ2-1
V: TRBV5-1
CDR3: CPSSIVGLAIYNGQFF

J: TRBJ2-1
V: TRBV5-6
CDR3: CASSLDGRIAYNEQFF

J: TRBJ2-7
V: TRBV29-1
CDR3: CRVLHSGRPYEHYF

J: TRBJ2-1
V: TRBV12-3/TRBV12-4
CDR3: CASSPQGPHEQFF

J: TRBJ2-7
V: TRBV7-8
CDR3: CASSLIPDPKQYF

J: TRBJ2-1
V: TRBV6-2/TRBV6-3
CDR3: CASSSPGLASCNEQFF

J: TRBJ2-5
V: TRBV11-2
CDR3: CASSPPRQGVGKETRYF

J: TRBJ2-7
V: TRBV5-4
CDR3: CASSLGQDFYEQYF

J: TRBJ2-5
V: TRBV6-5
CDR3: CASSYSIGQLIQETQYF

J: TRBJ1-1
V: TRBV6-2/TRBV6-3
CDR3: CASSYVWSYTEAFF